Following are 28 T cell receptor beta chains from one sample sequenced in a study of CD8 T cells in Susac syndrome. RNA was extracted with the RNeasy kit, and a quantity of roughly 0.45 to 1 ug was reverse transcribed using random hexamers. TCRdb ran MiXCR on the immunoSEQ multiplex PCR reads and lists one entry per CDR3 protein. The data show a few hundred thousand distinct CDR3 sequences, with 65% to 90% seen just once and roughly 0.21% held by the top ten. Sequencing was performed on CD8+ T cells from PBMCs. These receptors all come from a human donor with multiple sclerosis.

The J gene is TRBJ2-1, the V gene TRBV7-9; D is uncertain. CDR3 length equals 14 residues. The V end lost 1 base, the J end lost 2 bases, and 6 bases lay between the germline ends. Germline V gives CDR1 SEHNR, CDR2 FQNEAQ (reference sequence). CDR3 nucleotide sequence: TGTGCCAGCAGCTTAGTGAGACCCTACAATGAGCAGTTCTTC. It codes for CASSLVRPYNEQFF.

This clonotype was seen a handful of times. This sequence joins TRBV7-6 and TRBJ1-1; no clear D gene. This CDR3 has 14 amino acids. Germline assignment: CDR1 SGHVS and CDR2 FNYEAQ. V lost 5 bases to trimming and J lost 1 base, with 11 bases between them. For the CDR3, the DNA is TGTGCCAGCAGCCCCGGTTTCGAGAACACTGAAGCTTTCTTT. As protein: CASSPGFENTEAFF.

The rearrangement links TRBV27 to TRBJ2-1; 13 nucleotides line up with TRBD2. V was pared by 5 bases and J by 7 bases, with 5 bases of the junction left unmatched. In germline, CDR1 is MNHEY, CDR2 SMNVEV (reference sequence). The CDR3 has 15 residues. The CDR3 region is CASSPGTSGTNEQFF. The CDR3 DNA is TGTGCCAGCAGTCCGGGGACTAGCGGGACAAATGAGCAGTTCTTC.

The V call is TRBV2, the J call TRBJ1-1, with 8 positions matching TRBD1. Germline values: CDR1 SNHLY, CDR2 FYNNEI. The CDR3 is made up of 18 amino acids. The V segment lost 2 bases and the J segment 3 bases; nucleotides outside the gene matches: 14. Written as DNA, the CDR3 is TGTGCCAGCAGTGAATCCGATTTACTACAGGGGGGGGACACTGAAGCTTTCTTT. Amino acids: CASSESDLLQGGDTEAFF.

This clonotype was observed a few times. The CDR3 DNA sequence: TGTGCCAGCAGTTTACTCGGGGGGGTGGGAATCACCTACAATGAGCAGTTCTTC. Residues: CASSLLGGVGITYNEQFF. This chain joins TRBV27 and TRBJ2-1; TRBD2 matches 8 bases. Germline V gene data show CDR1 as MNHEY and CDR2 as SMNVEV (reference sequence). V was pared by 2 bases and J by 2 bases, with 11 bases of the junction left unmatched. The length of the CDR3 is 18 residues.

This rearrangement joins TRBV6-5 to TRBJ2-4; perhaps TRBD1 as D (5 bases). From germline, CDR1 is MNHEY and CDR2 SVGAGI. CDR3 size: 14 residues. CDR3 sequence: CAVLRQSGADIQYF. CDR3 sequence (DNA): TGTGCTGTGCTCAGACAGTCAGGCGCGGACATTCAGTACTTC.

The V gene is TRBV1, the J gene TRBJ2-2. TRBV1 is assigned pseudogene status. The CDR3 runs to 20 residues. DNA for the CDR3: TGCACCAGCAGCCAAGATGAAGGGTCGTATCGTCCTCCGGACACCGGGGAGCTGTTTTTT. Translation gives CTSSQDEGSYRPPDTGELFF.

V is TRBV7-9 and J is TRBJ2-1, with a possible D match to TRBD2 (8 bases). Germline lookup yields CDR1 SEHNR and CDR2 FQNEAQ (reference sequence). CDR3 length: 11 residues. V gave up 10 bases and J gave up 11 bases, with 15 bases separating them. CDR3 sequence reads: CANGRGQKQFF. CDR3 coding DNA: TGTGCCAACGGGAGGGGACAGAAGCAGTTCTTC.

This clonotype turned up a few times. The gene calls are TRBV7-9 and TRBJ2-4; D is unclear. Trimming cost V 4 bases and J 3 bases, with 13 bases left between them. The CDR3 loop spans 15 amino acids. Germline V gene sequence: CDR1 SEHNR, CDR2 FQNEAQ (reference sequence). The CDR3 bases are TGTGCCAGCAGCTCCCCCGGCCTAGACAAAAACATTCAGTACTTC. Translated, it gives CASSSPGLDKNIQYF.

The chain joins TRBV28 to TRBJ2-7, with D possibly being TRBD2 (6 bases). Germline assignment: CDR1 MDHEN and CDR2 SYDVKM. The CDR3 has 16 amino acids. V lost 5 bases to trimming and J lost 0 bases, with 17 bases between them. In nucleotides, the CDR3 is TGTGCCAGCAGTCCCCTAGGAGGGCCAAGCTCCTACGAGCAGTACTTC. Protein product: CASSPLGGPSSYEQYF.

Only a few counts were recorded for this clonotype. This chain connects TRBV29-1 to TRBJ2-1; D not resolved. This CDR3 has 13 amino acids. CDR1 is SQVTM, CDR2 ANQGSEA, per germline. V was pared by 3 bases and J by 6 bases, with 12 bases between. The CDR3 DNA sequence: TGCAGCGTTGATGTTCGGTTTCTCAATGAGCAGTTCTTC. Encoded protein: CSVDVRFLNEQFF.

The rearrangement uses TRBV28 and TRBJ1-5; no clear D gene. The CDR3 extends over 14 amino acids. The V end was cut by 1 base, the J end by 5 bases, with 9 bases between. Germline V CDR1 and CDR2: MDHEN, SYDVKM. The chain's CDR3 is CASSLSWEHQPQHF. The CDR3 nucleotides read TGTGCCAGCAGTTTATCGTGGGAGCATCAGCCCCAGCATTTT.

This clonotype was detected once. This chain uses TRBV11-2 with TRBJ2-5; 14 positions match TRBD2. The length of the CDR3 is 17 residues. V lost 4 bases and J lost 2; bases outside the gene matches: 6. CDR1 SGHAT and CDR2 FQNNGV come from the germline V gene. The CDR3 here is CASSSGLAGVRQETQYF. In DNA, the CDR3 is TGTGCCAGCAGCTCGGGACTAGCGGGAGTGAGGCAAGAGACCCAGTACTTC.

In this sample, this clonotype turned up a few times. The chain uses TRBV6-2 or TRBV6-3 and TRBJ2-7; TRBD2 agrees at 11 bases. CDR3 size: 21 residues. The trim removed 2 bases at V and 0 bases at J, leaving 18 bases unmatched. CDR1 is MNHEY, CDR2 SVGEGT, per germline. CDR3 sequence: CASSYRDIRTLTSGASYEQYF. The CDR3, as DNA: TGTGCCAGCAGTTACCGGGACATACGAACCTTGACTAGCGGGGCCTCCTACGAGCAGTACTTC.

The rearrangement uses TRBV15 and TRBJ2-7; TRBD1 or TRBD2 may be the D gene (6 bases each). The CDR3 consists of 12 residues. CDR1 is LNHNV, CDR2 YYDKDF, per germline (reference sequence). Trimming left V 5 bases short and J 7 bases short, with 12 bases between. The DNA of the CDR3 is TGTGCCACCAGCTCCGAAGGGGGGGAGCAGTACTTC. Translation: CATSSEGGEQYF.

The chain couples TRBV6-5 to TRBJ2-7, with TRBD1 as a possible D gene (5 bases). V lost 8 bases and J 2 bases, leaving 13 bases between the germline ends. The CDR3 is 13 residues long. CDR1 is MNHEY, CDR2 SVGAGI, per germline. The CDR3 is CASGQGVTYEQYF. The CDR3 DNA reads as TGTGCCAGCGGCCAGGGTGTAACCTACGAGCAGTACTTC.

V is TRBV6-5 and J is TRBJ1-3, with D tentatively TRBD1 (5 bases). Per the germline V gene, CDR1 is MNHEY and CDR2 is SVGAGI. This CDR3 is 15 amino acids long. V was clipped by 6 bases and J by 2 bases, with 14 bases between them. DNA of the CDR3: TGTGCCAGCAGACTCACTGGGGGACCTGGAAACACCATATATTTT. As protein: CASRLTGGPGNTIYF.

The CDR3, as DNA: TGTGCCAGCAGTTTACTTGTGGGAGATACGCAGTATTTT. Amino acid sequence: CASSLLVGDTQYF. The chain carries TRBV27 and TRBJ2-3; no firm D call. V lost 2 bases and J 5 bases, leaving 8 bases between the germline ends. The germline V gene encodes CDR1 MNHEY and CDR2 SMNVEV (reference sequence). The CDR3 length is 13 residues.

The V gene is TRBV19, the J gene TRBJ1-5, with D unresolved. The CDR3 totals 15 residues. The ends were cut back, 8 bases at V and 0 bases at J, with 14 bases in the middle. Germline-derived CDR1 and CDR2 are LNHDA and SQIVND (reference sequence). CDR3 sequence: CASGQYSLSNQPQHF. CDR3 DNA: TGTGCCAGTGGCCAATACAGCCTTAGCAATCAGCCCCAGCATTTT.

The chain is built from TRBV6-1 and TRBJ2-5; TRBD2 matches 13 bases. Germline V CDR1 and CDR2: MNHNS, SASEGT. The CDR3 is 14 amino acids. Germline trimming cut 4 bases from V and 5 bases from J; bases unmatched to any gene: 1. The DNA for the CDR3 is TGTGCCAGCAGTGCACTAGCGGGAGGGGAGACCCAGTACTTC. Translating gives CASSALAGGETQYF.

The chain carries TRBV20-1 and TRBJ2-3; D might be TRBD1 (6 bases). Germline assignment: CDR1 DFQATT and CDR2 SNEGSKA (reference sequence). The CDR3 has 15 amino acids. Trimming pared 2 bases from V and 3 bases from J, leaving 15 bases between. CDR3 amino acids: CSARNTGTSTDTQYF. CDR3 nucleotide sequence: TGCAGTGCTAGAAATACAGGGACCTCGACAGATACGCAGTATTTT.

This chain links TRBV12-3 or TRBV12-4 with TRBJ1-1; D is undetermined. The ends were cut back, 5 bases at V and 0 bases at J, with 13 bases in the middle. This CDR3 is 15 amino acids long. The CDR3 nucleotides are TGTGCCAGCAGTCCCCGCCCGATGATGAACACTGAAGCTTTCTTT. Translated, it gives CASSPRPMMNTEAFF.

This chain joins TRBV9 and TRBJ2-3; D ambiguous. Germline V gives CDR1 SGDLS, CDR2 YYNGEE. V was trimmed by 0 bases and J by 0 bases, leaving 11 bases between them. The CDR3 consists of 16 residues. The CDR3 DNA is TGTGCCAGCAGCGTAGGGTCGCGCGGTAGCACAGATACGCAGTATTTT. Encoded protein: CASSVGSRGSTDTQYF.

This clonotype was counted a single time. The chain links TRBV27 to TRBJ1-5, with D perhaps matching TRBD1 (5 bases). Germline loops: CDR1 MNHEY, CDR2 SMNVEV (reference sequence). V was cut by 5 bases and J by 0 bases, with 14 bases left in between. CDR3 length: 16 residues. CDR3 residues: CASSPLPGPSNQPQHF. CDR3 sequence (DNA): TGTGCCAGCAGTCCCCTACCGGGACCTAGCAATCAGCCCCAGCATTTT.

The chain has TRBV6-5 and TRBJ1-1; unclear D gene. Germline assignment: CDR1 MNHEY and CDR2 SVGAGI. The length of the CDR3 is 12 residues. V lost 2 bases to trimming and J lost 7 bases, with 8 bases between them. DNA of the CDR3: TGTGCCAGCAGTTACGGGTTCGGTGAAGCTTTCTTT. Amino acid sequence: CASSYGFGEAFF.

Of note for this clonotype: An end of the junction differs from the germline gene, which may be a read error. The chain joins TRBV6-1 to TRBJ1-3, with a tentative D call TRBD1 (5 bases). CDR3 length: 17 residues. CDR1 and CDR2 (germline): MNHNS, SASEGT. CDR3 sequence: CASSETPPGLSENTIYF. CDR3 sequence (DNA): TGTGCCAGCAGTGAAACCCCTCCGGGGCTCTCTGAAAACACCATATATTTT.

This chain joins TRBV6-5 and TRBJ2-6, with 10 nucleotides matching TRBD2. This CDR3 is built from 19 residues. Germline V CDR1 and CDR2: MNHEY, SVGAGI. With 1 base clipped from V and 3 bases from J, the junction kept 9 bases outside the gene matches. The CDR3 region is CASSYFPLAGVRGANVLTF. DNA of the CDR3: TGTGCCAGCAGTTACTTTCCCCTAGCGGGAGTACGTGGGGCCAACGTCCTGACTTTC.

This clonotype was detected only once. The chain carries TRBV19 and TRBJ1-1; D remains unclear. V was cut by 3 bases and J by 6 bases, with 11 bases left in between. Germline loops: CDR1 LNHDA, CDR2 SQIVND (reference sequence). This CDR3 has 13 amino acids. The CDR3 loop is CASSMPWDAEAFF. CDR3 nucleotide sequence: TGTGCCAGTAGTATGCCCTGGGATGCTGAAGCTTTCTTT. Full variable domain (rest looked up from reference TRBV19 and TRBJ1-1): DGGITQSPKYLFRKEGQNVTLSCEQNLNHDAMYWYRQDPGQGLRLIYYSQIVNDFQKGDIAEGYSVSREKKESFPLTVTSAQKNPTAFYLCASSMPWDAEAFFGQGTRLTVV.